One sample yielded the 31 T cell receptor beta chains listed below, sequenced in a study of T-cell memory formation after mild COVID-19. Each CDR3 protein gets one entry after TCRdb re-called the 5' RACE reads with MiXCR. The sample holds around 180,000 distinct CDR3 sequences, around a sixth seen once. Sequenced material: PBMCs or a T cell subset sorted from them (not recorded which). Receptors originate from a young man who had mild COVID-19 (a few samples of this study predate the infection). Cell type and time point are not known.

This clonotype has a handful of counts. The chain couples TRBV5-6 to TRBJ2-3; D gene uncertain. Deletions cut 2 bases from V and 1 base from J, with 11 bases between. CDR1 SGHDT and CDR2 YYEEEE come from the germline V gene. The CDR3 length is 15 residues. The CDR3 here is CASSFVNMGTDTQYF. The CDR3 nucleotides are TGTGCCAGCAGCTTTGTGAACATGGGCACAGATACGCAGTATTTT.

This clonotype appeared a few times. The gene calls are TRBV20-1 and TRBJ2-7; 9 nucleotides agree with TRBD1. CDR3 length: 15 residues. Germline V gene sequence: CDR1 DFQATT, CDR2 SNEGSKA (reference sequence). The junction had 6 bases not matched to a gene; V was cut back by 1 base and J by 2 bases. CDR3 in DNA: TGCAGTGCTAGAGCGGGACAGGGTATTACCTACGAGCAGTACTTC. This encodes CSARAGQGITYEQYF.

The table lists this clonotype with a count of one. V is TRBV30 and J is TRBJ1-6; unclear D gene. Germline CDR1 is GTSNPN and CDR2 is SVGIG (reference sequence). This CDR3 comprises 12 residues. The germline V and J ends were trimmed by 0 bases and 10 bases, with 7 bases remaining between them. CDR3 nucleotides: TGTGCCTGGAGTGTCGAGGGCTCACCCCTCCACTTT. Residues: CAWSVEGSPLHF.

This clonotype has a handful of counts. The J gene is TRBJ2-3, the V gene TRBV10-3; 14 nucleotides align to TRBD2. The CDR3 length is 16 residues. The J segment lost 7 bases and the V segment lost 11 bases, leaving 14 bases of the junction unmatched. Germline CDR1 and CDR2: ENHRY and SYGVKD. This CDR3 reads CAVQEPTSGGANTQYF. The DNA of the CDR3 is TGTGCCGTTCAGGAACCGACTAGCGGGGGGGCAAATACGCAGTATTTT.

The CDR3 bases are TGTGCCACCAGTGACAGCAACCCAACCCGTGGCTACACCTTC. Protein: CATSDSNPTRGYTF. The chain has TRBV24-1 and TRBJ1-2, with unresolved D. Germline V gene data show CDR1 as KGHDR and CDR2 as SFDVKD. The CDR3 has 14 residues. Between the trimmed V and J ends, which lost 4 bases and 7 bases, there was a span of 15 bases.

This clonotype was detected only a few times. The chain employs TRBV7-2 and TRBJ1-6, with TRBD1 matching 7 bases. V lost 4 bases and J lost 6; bases outside the gene matches: 9. The CDR3 consists of 16 residues. Germline assignment: CDR1 SGHTA and CDR2 FQGNSA. CDR3 sequence (DNA): TGTGCCAGCAGCTCGAGACAGGGCTGGGCTAATTCACCCCTCCACTTT. It translates to CASSSRQGWANSPLHF.

V usage is TRBV20-1 and J usage is TRBJ1-1; possible D gene TRBD1, 5 bases. Trimming cost V 6 bases and J 0 bases, with 14 bases left between them. Germline CDR1 and CDR2: DFQATT and SNEGSKA (reference sequence). The CDR3 loop spans 14 amino acids. Here the CDR3 DNA reads TGCAGTGCCCTGCAAGGGGATATGAACACTGAAGCTTTCTTT. The encoded protein is CSALQGDMNTEAFF.

For the CDR3, the DNA is TGTGCCAGCACCCTTTGGGGAATGGACGAGCAGTACTTC. Protein: CASTLWGMDEQYF. V and J are TRBV5-5 and TRBJ2-7; D gene ambiguous. This CDR3 comprises 13 residues. CDR1 is SGHKS and CDR2 is YYEKEE in the germline V gene (reference sequence). With 6 bases removed from V and 5 bases from J, the gap between germline ends came to 15 bases.

This clonotype turned up a few times. The chain joins TRBV23-1 to TRBJ2-5; tentatively, D is TRBD1 (5 bases). TRBV23-1 is flagged as an ORF with uncertain function. V gave up 2 bases and J gave up 2 bases, with 6 bases separating them. The length of the CDR3 is 13 residues. The CDR3 bases are TGCGCCAGCAGTCAACAGGGACAAGAGACCCAGTACTTC. Its protein product is CASSQQGQETQYF.

This clonotype was recorded a few times. The rearrangement uses TRBV7-2 and TRBJ2-4; 7 nucleotides line up with TRBD2. The CDR3 consists of 15 residues. V gave up 5 bases and J gave up 3 bases; unmatched junction bases: 7. In germline, CDR1 is SGHTA, CDR2 FQGNSA. The CDR3 loop is CASSPYGGGKNIQYF. In DNA form, the CDR3 reads TGTGCCAGCAGCCCCTACGGCGGGGGCAAAAACATTCAGTACTTC. Supplemented by reference TRBV7-2 and TRBJ2-4, the full variable domain reads GAGVSQSPSNKVTEKGKDVELRCDPISGHTALYWYRQSLGQGLEFLIYFQGNSAPDKSGLPSDRFSAERTGGSVSTLTIQRTQQEDSAVYLCASSPYGGGKNIQYFGAGTRLSVL.

The chain joins TRBV6-6 to TRBJ1-6, with no clear D. The CDR3 totals 16 residues. CDR1 and CDR2 (germline): MNHNY, SVGAGI (reference sequence). V gave up 5 bases and J gave up 7 bases, with 18 bases separating them. The CDR3 DNA follows: TGTGCCAGCAGTCAACGGGAAGCAGTCGGAAATTCACCCCTCCACTTT. This translates into CASSQREAVGNSPLHF.

The chain recombines TRBV7-9 with TRBJ2-1; D ambiguous. The CDR3 is 13 amino acids. From germline, CDR1 is SEHNR and CDR2 FQNEAQ (reference sequence). V was shortened by 6 bases and J by 0 bases, with 6 bases between the two germline ends. Here the CDR3 reads CASSDFSYNEQFF. In DNA form, the CDR3 reads TGTGCCAGCAGTGATTTCTCCTACAATGAGCAGTTCTTC.

This chain uses TRBV24-1 with TRBJ2-3, with TRBD2 matching 8 bases. The germline gives CDR1 KGHDR, CDR2 SFDVKD. This CDR3 contains 17 residues. The junction had 12 bases not matched to a gene; V was cut back by 4 bases and J by 4 bases. The CDR3 loop is CATSEPPGGPRADTQYF. The DNA of the CDR3 is TGTGCCACCAGTGAACCTCCGGGGGGGCCGAGGGCAGATACGCAGTATTTT.

The chain is built from TRBV18 and TRBJ2-7; D remains ambiguous. Per germline, CDR1 KGHSH and CDR2 LQKENI. V was pared by 4 bases and J by 2 bases, with 9 bases between. The CDR3 consists of 13 residues. This chain's CDR3 is CASSLDVAYEQYV. CDR3 DNA sequence: TGTGCCAGCTCACTGGACGTCGCCTACGAGCAGTACGTC.

This clonotype was counted between two and nine times. CDR3 DNA sequence: TGTGCCAGCAGCTTGGGAGGTTTTGCGACTGGAAACACCATATATTTT. This encodes CASSLGGFATGNTIYF. This rearrangement joins TRBV7-2 to TRBJ1-3; no clear D. The germline gives CDR1 SGHTA, CDR2 FQGNSA. V was clipped by 3 bases and J by 2 bases, with 14 bases between them. The CDR3 totals 16 residues.

The genes are TRBV6-2 or TRBV6-3 and TRBJ1-1; D call uncertain. V was trimmed by 2 bases and J by 4 bases, leaving 8 bases between them. The CDR3 length is 13 residues. Germline-derived CDR1 and CDR2 are MNHEY and SVGEGT. The DNA of the CDR3 is TGTGCCAGCAGTTACGATACTGGCACTGAAGCTTTCTTT. Encoded protein: CASSYDTGTEAFF.

This clonotype was counted only a few times. The V and J genes are TRBV20-1 and TRBJ1-1; 11 bases align to TRBD1. This CDR3 comprises 15 residues. Losses at the gene ends were 3 bases for V and 4 bases for J; bases not matched to a gene: 7. Germline V lookup: CDR1 DFQATT, CDR2 SNEGSKA (reference sequence). This CDR3 reads CSARDRGRMATEAFF. The CDR3 bases are TGCAGTGCTAGGGACAGGGGGCGGATGGCCACTGAAGCTTTCTTT.

The chain carries TRBV3-1 and TRBJ1-1, with 7 bases matching TRBD1. The CDR3 runs to 15 residues. The trim removed 3 bases at V and 1 base at J, leaving 5 bases unmatched. The germline CDR1 and CDR2 sequences are LGHDT and YNNKEL (reference sequence). CDR3 protein: CASSQMTGPNTEAFF. Here the CDR3 DNA reads TGTGCCAGCAGCCAGATGACAGGGCCGAACACTGAAGCTTTCTTT. Drawing the rest from reference TRBV3-1 and TRBJ1-1, the complete variable domain is DTAVSQTPKYLVTQMGNDKSIKCEQNLGHDTMYWYKQDSKKFLKIMFSYNNKELIINETVPNRFSPKSPDKAHLNLHINSLELGDSAVYFCASSQMTGPNTEAFFGQGTRLTVV.

In DNA form, the CDR3 reads TGTGCCACCAGCAGTGGACTAGCGGGCGAGCAGTACTTC. This translates into CATSSGLAGEQYF. This chain links TRBV15 with TRBJ2-7; 11 bases fit TRBD2. Unmatched junction bases numbered 1, after V lost 3 bases and J lost 6 bases. The CDR3 has 13 amino acids. Germline CDR1 LNHNV, CDR2 YYDKDF (reference sequence).

The CDR3 DNA reads as TGTGCCAGCAGCCCTAGCGGGGGGGCTTACACCGGGGAGCTGTTTTTT. Protein: CASSPSGGAYTGELFF. The chain carries TRBV9 and TRBJ2-2, with TRBD2 identical over 12 bases. This CDR3 spans 16 amino acids. Losses at the gene ends were 4 bases for V and 3 bases for J; bases not matched to a gene: 4. Germline V gene lookup returns CDR1 SGDLS and CDR2 YYNGEE.

The gene calls are TRBV28 and TRBJ1-5, with D hard to call. CDR3 length: 15 amino acids. V lost 3 bases and J lost 2, with 11 bases in between. Germline-derived CDR1 and CDR2 are MDHEN and SYDVKM. For the CDR3, the DNA is TGTGCCAGCAGTTTCCGGGGTAGGGGCAATCAGCCCCAGCATTTT. Translating gives CASSFRGRGNQPQHF.

This clonotype has a handful of counts. The rearrangement joins TRBV18 to TRBJ2-3, with 11 bases that match TRBD1. The germline V gene has CDR1 KGHSH and CDR2 LQKENI. The CDR3 sequence is 14 residues long. Trimming removed 7 bases from V and 5 bases from J; junction bases left unmatched: 5. DNA of the CDR3: TGTGCCAGCTGCGGACAGGGGGCTGGAGATACGCAGTATTTT. Translating it yields CASCGQGAGDTQYF.

This chain connects TRBV12-3 or TRBV12-4 to TRBJ1-2; D call uncertain. The CDR3 sequence is 13 residues long. Trimming shortened V by 6 bases and J by 1 base, and 9 bases separated the two germline ends. In DNA, the CDR3 is TGTGCCAGCAGGCTCATAAGTAACTATGGCTACACCTTC. Protein: CASRLISNYGYTF.

The chain is built from TRBV2 and TRBJ2-3; 7 bases fit TRBD2. This CDR3 has 15 residues. J gave up 2 bases and V 6 bases, and 8 bases lay outside the gene matches. Germline loops: CDR1 SNHLY, CDR2 FYNNEI. CDR3 in DNA: TGTGCCAGCAGCTCTGAGCGGGGCAACACAGATACGCAGTATTTT. Translation gives CASSSERGNTDTQYF.

The rearrangement uses TRBV5-1 and TRBJ2-2; D is ambiguous. V lost 2 bases, J lost 5 bases, and 13 bases lay in between. Germline assignment: CDR1 SGHRS and CDR2 YFSETQ. The CDR3 has 15 residues. Written as DNA, the CDR3 is TGCGCCAGCAGCTTTTCGTCGGACCGGACCGGGGAGCTGTTTTTT. Translated, it gives CASSFSSDRTGELFF.

CDR3 DNA: TGTGCCAGCAGCTTAGGTAACGGCGAGCAGTACGTC. This encodes CASSLGNGEQYV. This rearrangement joins TRBV7-9 to TRBJ2-7; D unclear. V was clipped by 1 base and J by 6 bases, with 7 bases between them. From germline, CDR1 is SEHNR and CDR2 FQNEAQ (reference sequence). The CDR3 covers 12 residues.

The chain joins TRBV5-1 to TRBJ2-3; 11 nucleotides align to TRBD2. V lost 4 bases and J lost 2; bases outside the gene matches: 6. The V gene's germline CDR1 is SGHRS and CDR2 YFSETQ. The CDR3 contains 16 residues. The CDR3 region is CASSLLAGDPTDTQYF. The CDR3 DNA reads TGCGCCAGCAGCCTACTAGCGGGGGACCCCACAGATACGCAGTATTTT. Drawing the rest from reference TRBV5-1 and TRBJ2-3, the complete variable domain is KAGVTQTPRYLIKTRGQQVTLSCSPISGHRSVSWYQQTPGQGLQFLFEYFSETQRNKGNFPGRFSGRQFSNSRSEMNVSTLELGDSALYLCASSLLAGDPTDTQYFGPGTRLTVL.

This clonotype was counted only a few times. CDR3 DNA: TGTGCCAGCAGCTTGGAACCCTACGGTGGCTACACCTTC. This gives the protein CASSLEPYGGYTF. V usage is TRBV5-6 and J usage is TRBJ1-2; D remains ambiguous. Germline CDR1 SGHDT, CDR2 YYEEEE. The length of the CDR3 is 13 residues. Trimming cost V 0 bases and J 7 bases, with 10 bases left between them.

This sequence joins TRBV7-2 and TRBJ2-3; D gene ambiguous. Germline V gene lookup returns CDR1 SGHTA and CDR2 FQGNSA. V was trimmed by 4 bases and J by 4 bases, leaving 9 bases between them. This CDR3 is built from 13 residues. The DNA for the CDR3 is TGTGCCAGCAGCTCTCGGAGCGCAGATACGCAGTATTTT. Translating it yields CASSSRSADTQYF.

The chain recombines TRBV7-6 with TRBJ2-7; D perhaps matches TRBD2 (6 bases). Germline CDR1 SGHVS, CDR2 FNYEAQ. There are 15 residues in the CDR3. The V and J ends lost 5 bases and 6 bases respectively, with 20 bases between them. The CDR3 here is CASSPQTGLGGEQYF. The CDR3 DNA reads as TGTGCCAGCAGCCCTCAGACGGGCCTCGGGGGCGAGCAGTACTTC.

The CDR3 is CASSVRQGTDTQYF. The CDR3 DNA reads as TGTGCCAGTAGTGTACGACAGGGGACAGATACGCAGTATTTT. The chain recombines TRBV19 with TRBJ2-3; 8 bases line up with TRBD1. This CDR3 has 14 amino acids. The germline V gene encodes CDR1 LNHDA and CDR2 SQIVND (reference sequence). Trimming cost V 5 bases and J 3 bases; bases outside gene matches: 4.